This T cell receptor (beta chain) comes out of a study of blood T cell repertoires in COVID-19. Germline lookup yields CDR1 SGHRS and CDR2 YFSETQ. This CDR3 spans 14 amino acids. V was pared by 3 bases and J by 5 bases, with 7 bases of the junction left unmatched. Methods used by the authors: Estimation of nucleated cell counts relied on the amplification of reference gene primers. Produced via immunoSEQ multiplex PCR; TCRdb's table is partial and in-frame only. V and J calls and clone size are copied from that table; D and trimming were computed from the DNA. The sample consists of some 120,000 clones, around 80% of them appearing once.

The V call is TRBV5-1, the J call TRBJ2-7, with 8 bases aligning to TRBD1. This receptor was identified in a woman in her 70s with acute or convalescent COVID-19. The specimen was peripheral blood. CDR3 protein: CASSWGTGVNEQYF. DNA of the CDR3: TGCGCCAGCAGCTGGGGGACAGGAGTCAACGAGCAGTACTTC.